This T cell receptor beta chain was recovered during a study of blood T cell repertoires in COVID-19 (dated by TCRdb to 2020 to 2021). For the wider study: Samples from collaborators originated in the United States, Italy and Spain and spanned both the acute and convalescent phases of COVID-19. The repertoires were released in a freely available public database intended as a resource for research on the immune response to SARS-CoV-2. Sample metadata almost always included a de-identified subject ID, COVID-19 status, age in years and sex. HLA class I and class II types, where available, came from metadata supplied by the sample provider rather than from assay-based typing. The prospective study material was composed of cDNA or gDNA derived from T cells, B-cell-depleted T cells, or PBMCs. The samples were drawn from two sources: the first 160 participants of the ongoing ImmuneRACE study, and 1,000 to 1,500 subjects contributed by 6 global collaborators. Subjects who had been exposed to COVID-19, were actively infected with it, or had recovered from it provided the deeply sampled blood TCRbeta repertoires that made up the dataset.

Participants in the prospective study were aged roughly 18 to 89 years, lived in some 24 United States geographic areas, and enrolled through a virtual design. In the prospective study, cohorts were assigned on the basis of participant-reported clinical history obtained from a screening survey and a study questionnaire. Exposed participants had been in contact with someone with a PCR-confirmed or clinician-diagnosed COVID-19 case within 2 weeks of study entry. Each participant in the prospective study had whole blood, serum and a nasopharyngeal or oropharyngeal swab collected by mobile phlebotomists. Participants in the prospective study had the option to provide additional blood draws and questionnaires over a roughly 2-month period. Prospective study blood samples were shipped either frozen or at room temperature before DNA extraction. TCRbeta CDR3 regions were amplified from genomic DNA using the immunoSEQ Assay, a bias-controlled multiplex PCR. As for the original processing: The number of nucleated cells in each sample was estimated by amplification of reference gene primers within the assay. To quantify the absolute abundance of each unique TCRbeta CDR3 rearrangement, sequence reads were collapsed and filtered. For each sample, productive Simpson clonality was calculated by taking the square root of Simpson's diversity index across productive rearrangements. TCRdb holds this immuneACCESS table with in-frame rearrangements only. Some clones are missing; in checked studies, unresolved V genes explain under half, and the rest has no known cause. V and J calls plus clone size are reproduced from that table; the DNA served to infer D and trimming. The sample table holds about 300,000 clones, of which roughly 89% were seen once. Under 3% of the sample is taken by the ten largest.

V is reduced by 4 bases and J by 15 bases, leaving a spacing of 10 bases between them. From its cysteine to its phenylalanine, the CDR3 spans 10 amino acids. Only the CDR3 part of the read is kept: 30 bases, read in frame from the first base. About this clone itself: This receptor's antigen is unknown. No clone much larger than this one lies a single base away; base qualities are absent.

The study at large found these results: Clinical and demographic metadata were provided uncurated, with the amount varying by source and participant.

Sequenced: PBMCs or T cells enriched from blood (not recorded which). The origin of this receptor is a woman in her fifties or sixties who had been exposed to COVID-19. The V and J segments used are TRBV12-3 or TRBV12-4 and TRBJ2-1; no D segment can be confidently identified. The CDR3 protein: CASSSRVLFF. The bases read TGTGCCAGCAGTTCCCGGGTCCTGTTCTTC.